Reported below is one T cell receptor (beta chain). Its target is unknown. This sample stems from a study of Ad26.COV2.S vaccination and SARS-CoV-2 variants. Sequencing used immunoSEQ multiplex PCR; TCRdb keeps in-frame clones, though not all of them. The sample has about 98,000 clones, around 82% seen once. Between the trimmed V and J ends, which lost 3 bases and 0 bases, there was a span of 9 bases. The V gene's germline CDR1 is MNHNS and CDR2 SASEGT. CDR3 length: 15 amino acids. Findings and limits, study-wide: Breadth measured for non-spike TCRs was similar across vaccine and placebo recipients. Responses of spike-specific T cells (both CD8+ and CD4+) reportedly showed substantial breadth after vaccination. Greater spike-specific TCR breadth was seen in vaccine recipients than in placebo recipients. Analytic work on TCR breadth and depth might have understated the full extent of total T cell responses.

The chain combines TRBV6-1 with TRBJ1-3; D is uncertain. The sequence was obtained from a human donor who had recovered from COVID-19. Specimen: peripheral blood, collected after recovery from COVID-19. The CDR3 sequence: CASSELGSSGNTIYF. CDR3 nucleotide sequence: TGTGCCAGCAGTGAGTTGGGCAGCTCTGGAAACACCATATATTTT.